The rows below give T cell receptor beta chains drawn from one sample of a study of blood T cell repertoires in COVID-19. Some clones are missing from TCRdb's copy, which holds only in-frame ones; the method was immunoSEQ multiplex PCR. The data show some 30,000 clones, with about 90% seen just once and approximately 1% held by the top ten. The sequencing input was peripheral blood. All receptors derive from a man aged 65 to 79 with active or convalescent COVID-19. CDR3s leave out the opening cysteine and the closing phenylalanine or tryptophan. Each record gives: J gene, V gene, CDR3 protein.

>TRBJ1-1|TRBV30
AWSVGMNTEAF
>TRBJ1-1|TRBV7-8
ASSLAMMGGEAF
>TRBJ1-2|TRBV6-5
ASRDRQGLYGYT
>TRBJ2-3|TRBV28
ASSFGLAGGADTQY
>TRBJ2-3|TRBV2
ASSELLAGTDTQY
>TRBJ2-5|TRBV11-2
ASSATRETQY
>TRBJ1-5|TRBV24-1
ATSDRDRGPNQPQH
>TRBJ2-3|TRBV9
ASKRGSFTDTQY
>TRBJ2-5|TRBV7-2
ASTLTGETQY
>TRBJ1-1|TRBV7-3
ASSETVSGTEAF